This TCR beta chain is from a study of T cell changes during pregnancy in multiple sclerosis. CDR1 SGDLS and CDR2 YYNGEE come from the germline V gene. Trimming cost V 0 bases and J 5 bases, with 8 bases left between them. The CDR3 runs 13 residues. Using immunoSEQ multiplex PCR, the repertoire was profiled, and TCRdb retains in-frame clones only, with some absent. The sample shows tens of thousands of clones, around 85% of them seen only once. This sequence joins TRBV9 and TRBJ2-5; D not certain. Sequences were derived from CD8+ T cells from peripheral blood mononuclear cells, sampled in the first trimester of pregnancy. The receptor's source is a female donor in good health, enrolled as a control in a pregnancy study. CDR3 sequence (DNA): TGTGCCAGCAGCGTAGGTGGGCAGGAGACCCAGTACTTC. Protein: CASSVGGQETQYF.